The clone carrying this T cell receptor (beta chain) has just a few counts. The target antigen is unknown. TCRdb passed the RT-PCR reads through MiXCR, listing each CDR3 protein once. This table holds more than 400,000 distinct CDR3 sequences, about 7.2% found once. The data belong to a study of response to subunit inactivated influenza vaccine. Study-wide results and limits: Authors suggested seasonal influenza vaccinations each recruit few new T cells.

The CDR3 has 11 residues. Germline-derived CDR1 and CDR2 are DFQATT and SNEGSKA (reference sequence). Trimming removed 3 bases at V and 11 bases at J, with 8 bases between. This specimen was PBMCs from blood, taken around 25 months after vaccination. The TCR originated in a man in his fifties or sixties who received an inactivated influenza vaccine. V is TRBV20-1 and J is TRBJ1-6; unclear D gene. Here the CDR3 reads CSASGLTPLHF. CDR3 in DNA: TGCAGTGCTAGTGGCCTGACACCCCTCCACTTT.